This T cell receptor beta chain originates from a study of shared clonotypes between healthy human individuals. Study details: Each donor's CD8 memory used one plate, CD8 naive two, each CD4 subset three.

This clone was found once. Antigen specificity is unknown. The repertoire was sequenced with immunoSEQ multiplex PCR; TCRdb's copy has only in-frame clones and lacks some. Here the sample spans millions of clones, approximately 95% being singletons. Adult Caucasians living in Nashville, Tennessee made up all of the donors. Points from the study as a whole: Clonotype sharing across donors was expected to vary with sequencing depth. Non-shared clonotypes were found to have lower generation probabilities than the clonotypes that were shared by all four of the sorted-subset donors.

Germline CDR1 KGHSH, CDR2 LQKENI. V was clipped by 3 bases and J by 9 bases, with 12 bases between them. The CDR3 is 13 amino acids. The chain links TRBV18 to TRBJ1-5, with a weak D call TRBD1 (5 bases). The receptor comes from a man aged 18 to 30 in good health. The sample taken for sequencing was naive CD4+ T cells sorted from blood. Subset here: CD45RA+ positively selected. CDR3 coding DNA: TGTGCCAGCTCACCGCCCCCTGGGGGGCCCCAGCATTTT. Its protein is CASSPPPGGPQHF.